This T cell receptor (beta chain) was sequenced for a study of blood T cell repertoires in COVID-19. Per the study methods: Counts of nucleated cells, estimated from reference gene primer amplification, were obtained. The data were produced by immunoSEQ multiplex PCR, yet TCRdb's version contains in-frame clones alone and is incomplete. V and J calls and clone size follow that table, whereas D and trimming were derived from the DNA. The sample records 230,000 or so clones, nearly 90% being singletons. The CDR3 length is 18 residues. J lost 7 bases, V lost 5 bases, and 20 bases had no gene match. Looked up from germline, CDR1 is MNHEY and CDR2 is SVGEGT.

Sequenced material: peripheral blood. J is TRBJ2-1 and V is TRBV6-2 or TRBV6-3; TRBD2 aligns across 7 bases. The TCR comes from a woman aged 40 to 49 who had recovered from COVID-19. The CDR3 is CASSPTGAGLPLPNEQFF. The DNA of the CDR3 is TGTGCCAGCAGTCCCACCGGGGCGGGACTACCGCTGCCAAATGAGCAGTTCTTC.